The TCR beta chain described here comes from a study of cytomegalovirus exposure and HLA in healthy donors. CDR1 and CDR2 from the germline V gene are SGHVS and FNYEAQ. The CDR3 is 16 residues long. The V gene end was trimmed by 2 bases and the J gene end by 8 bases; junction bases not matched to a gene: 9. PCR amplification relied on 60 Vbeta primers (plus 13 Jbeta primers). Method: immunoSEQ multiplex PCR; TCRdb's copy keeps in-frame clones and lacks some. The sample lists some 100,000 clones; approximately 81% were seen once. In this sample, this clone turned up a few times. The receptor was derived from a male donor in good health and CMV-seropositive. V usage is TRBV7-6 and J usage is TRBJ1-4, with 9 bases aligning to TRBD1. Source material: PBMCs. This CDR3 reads CASSLNAGQGWEKLFF. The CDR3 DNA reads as TGTGCCAGCAGCTTAAATGCGGGACAGGGCTGGGAAAAACTGTTTTTT.